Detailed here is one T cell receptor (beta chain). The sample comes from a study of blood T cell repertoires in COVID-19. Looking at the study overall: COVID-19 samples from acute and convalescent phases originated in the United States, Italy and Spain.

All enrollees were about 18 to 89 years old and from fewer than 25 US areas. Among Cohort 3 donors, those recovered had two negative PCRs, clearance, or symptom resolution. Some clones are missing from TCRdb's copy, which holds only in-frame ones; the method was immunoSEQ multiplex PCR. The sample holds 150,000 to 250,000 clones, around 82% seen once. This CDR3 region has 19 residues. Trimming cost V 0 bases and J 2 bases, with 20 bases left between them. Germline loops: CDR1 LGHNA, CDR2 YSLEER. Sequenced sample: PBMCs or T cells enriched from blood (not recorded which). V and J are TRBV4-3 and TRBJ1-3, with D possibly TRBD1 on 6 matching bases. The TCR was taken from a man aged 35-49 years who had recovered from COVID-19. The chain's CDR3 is CASSQDLVRGDMAGNTIYF. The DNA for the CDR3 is TGCGCCAGCAGCCAAGATCTTGTCAGGGGTGATATGGCTGGAAACACCATATATTTT.